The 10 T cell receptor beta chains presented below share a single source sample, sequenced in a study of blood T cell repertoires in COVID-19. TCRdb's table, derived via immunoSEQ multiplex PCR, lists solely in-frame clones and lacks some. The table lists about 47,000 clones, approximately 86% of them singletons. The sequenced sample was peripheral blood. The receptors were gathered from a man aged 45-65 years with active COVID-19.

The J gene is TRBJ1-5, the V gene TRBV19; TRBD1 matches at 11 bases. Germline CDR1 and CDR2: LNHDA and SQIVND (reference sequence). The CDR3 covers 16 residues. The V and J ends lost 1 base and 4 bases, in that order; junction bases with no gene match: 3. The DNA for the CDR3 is TGTGCCAGTAGTATAGTGGGGACAGGGGGAAATCAGCCCCAGCATTTT. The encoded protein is CASSIVGTGGNQPQHF.

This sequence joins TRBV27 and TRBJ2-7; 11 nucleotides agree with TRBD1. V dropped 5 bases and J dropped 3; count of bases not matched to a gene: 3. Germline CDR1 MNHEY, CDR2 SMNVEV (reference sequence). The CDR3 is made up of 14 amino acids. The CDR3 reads CASSPGTGGYEQYF. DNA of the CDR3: TGTGCCAGCAGTCCGGGGACAGGGGGCTACGAGCAGTACTTC.

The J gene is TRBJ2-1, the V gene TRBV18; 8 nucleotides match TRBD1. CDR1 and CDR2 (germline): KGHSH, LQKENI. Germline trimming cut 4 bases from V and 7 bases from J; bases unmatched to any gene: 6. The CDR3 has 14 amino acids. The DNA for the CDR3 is TGTGCCAGCTCACAATCAGGGGGCTGGAATGAGCAGTTCTTC. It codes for CASSQSGGWNEQFF.

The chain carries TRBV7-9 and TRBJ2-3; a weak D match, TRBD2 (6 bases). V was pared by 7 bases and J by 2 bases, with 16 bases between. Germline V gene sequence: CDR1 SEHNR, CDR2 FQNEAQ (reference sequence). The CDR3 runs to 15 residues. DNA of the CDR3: TGTGCCAGCACCCCAAAGGGACTCACCACAGATACGCAGTATTTT. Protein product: CASTPKGLTTDTQYF.

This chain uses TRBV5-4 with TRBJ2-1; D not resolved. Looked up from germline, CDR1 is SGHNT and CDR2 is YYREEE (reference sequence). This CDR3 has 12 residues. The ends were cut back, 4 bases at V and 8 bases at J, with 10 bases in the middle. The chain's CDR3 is CASSHTRDEQFF. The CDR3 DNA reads TGTGCCAGCAGCCACACACGGGATGAGCAGTTCTTC.

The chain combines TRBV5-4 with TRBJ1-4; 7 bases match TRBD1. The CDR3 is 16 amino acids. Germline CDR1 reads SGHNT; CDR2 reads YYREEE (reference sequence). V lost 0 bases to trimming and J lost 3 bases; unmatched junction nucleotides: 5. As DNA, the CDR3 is TGTGCCAGCAGCTTGGGGGCCGGACAGGCTAATGAAAAACTGTTTTTT. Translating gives CASSLGAGQANEKLFF.

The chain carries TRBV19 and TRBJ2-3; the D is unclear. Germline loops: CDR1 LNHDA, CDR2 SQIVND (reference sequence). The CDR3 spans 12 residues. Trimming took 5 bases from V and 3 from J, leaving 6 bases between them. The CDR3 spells CASSSPTDTQYF. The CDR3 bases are TGTGCCAGTAGTTCCCCAACAGATACGCAGTATTTT.

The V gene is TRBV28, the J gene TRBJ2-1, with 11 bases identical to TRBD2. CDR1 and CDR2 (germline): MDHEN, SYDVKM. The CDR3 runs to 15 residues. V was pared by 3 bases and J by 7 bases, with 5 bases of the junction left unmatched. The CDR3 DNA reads TGTGCCAGCAGTTTGATAGCGGGAGGGTGGAATGAGCAGTTCTTC. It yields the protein CASSLIAGGWNEQFF.

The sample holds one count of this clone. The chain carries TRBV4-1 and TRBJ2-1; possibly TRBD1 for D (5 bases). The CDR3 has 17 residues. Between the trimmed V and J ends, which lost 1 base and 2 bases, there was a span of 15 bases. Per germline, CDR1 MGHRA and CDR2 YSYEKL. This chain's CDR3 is CASSQGENRLPYNEQFF. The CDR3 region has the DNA TGCGCCAGCAGCCAAGGAGAGAACAGGTTACCCTACAATGAGCAGTTCTTC.

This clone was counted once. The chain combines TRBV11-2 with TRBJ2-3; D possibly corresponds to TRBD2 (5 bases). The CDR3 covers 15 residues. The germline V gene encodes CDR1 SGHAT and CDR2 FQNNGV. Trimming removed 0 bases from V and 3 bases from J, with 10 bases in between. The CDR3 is CASSLDRGSTDTQYF. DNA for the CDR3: TGTGCCAGCAGCTTAGATCGGGGTTCGACAGATACGCAGTATTTT.